The clone carrying this T cell receptor (beta chain) was seen a single time. Additional DNA sequences in this sample encode the identical CDR3. V lost 3 bases and J 5 bases, leaving 4 bases between the germline ends. The CDR3 is 11 amino acids. CDR1 is MDHEN and CDR2 is SYDVKM in the germline V gene. This entry comes from a study of shared clonotypes between healthy human individuals. The assay was immunoSEQ multiplex PCR, and TCRdb's table has in-frame clones only and misses some. The sample carries some 1,400,000 clones, 95% to 97% recorded once. Input material: naive CD4+ T cells sorted from blood. Indicated subset: CD45RA+ positively selected. This sequence was found in a man in his thirties or forties in good health. This rearrangement joins TRBV28 to TRBJ2-5; unclear D gene. CDR3 sequence (DNA): TGTGCCAGCAGTTTGGCGGAGACCCAGTACTTC. This sequence encodes CASSLAETQYF.